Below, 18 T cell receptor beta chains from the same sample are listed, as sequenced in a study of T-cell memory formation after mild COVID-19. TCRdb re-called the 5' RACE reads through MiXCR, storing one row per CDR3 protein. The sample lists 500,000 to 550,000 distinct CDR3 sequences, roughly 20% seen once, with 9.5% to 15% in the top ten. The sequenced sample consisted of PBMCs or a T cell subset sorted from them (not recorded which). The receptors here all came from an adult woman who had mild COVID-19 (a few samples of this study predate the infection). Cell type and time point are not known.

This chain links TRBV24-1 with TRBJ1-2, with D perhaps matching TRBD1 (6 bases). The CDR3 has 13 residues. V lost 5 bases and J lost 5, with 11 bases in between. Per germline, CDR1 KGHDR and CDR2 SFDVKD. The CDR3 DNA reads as TGTGCCACCAGTGCTAGGACAGCGTATGGCTACACCTTC. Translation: CATSARTAYGYTF.

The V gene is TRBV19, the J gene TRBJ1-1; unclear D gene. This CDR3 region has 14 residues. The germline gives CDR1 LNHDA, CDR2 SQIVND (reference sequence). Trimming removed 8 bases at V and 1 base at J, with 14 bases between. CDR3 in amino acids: CASSYGPPNTEAFF. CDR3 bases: TGTGCCAGTTCCTACGGACCGCCGAACACTGAAGCTTTCTTT.

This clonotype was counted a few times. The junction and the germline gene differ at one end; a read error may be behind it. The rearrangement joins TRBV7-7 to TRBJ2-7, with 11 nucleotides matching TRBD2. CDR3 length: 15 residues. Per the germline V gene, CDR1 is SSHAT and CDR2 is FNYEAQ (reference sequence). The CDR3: CASSRPVAGGYEQYF. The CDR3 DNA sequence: TGTGCTAGCAGCCGCCCAGTAGCGGGAGGGTACGAGCAGTACTTC.

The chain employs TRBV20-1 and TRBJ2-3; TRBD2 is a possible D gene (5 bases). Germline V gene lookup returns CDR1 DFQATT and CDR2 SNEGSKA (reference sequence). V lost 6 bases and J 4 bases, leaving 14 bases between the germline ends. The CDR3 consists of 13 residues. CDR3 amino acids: CSAKFPGADTQYF. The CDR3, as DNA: TGCAGTGCCAAATTCCCCGGGGCAGATACGCAGTATTTT.

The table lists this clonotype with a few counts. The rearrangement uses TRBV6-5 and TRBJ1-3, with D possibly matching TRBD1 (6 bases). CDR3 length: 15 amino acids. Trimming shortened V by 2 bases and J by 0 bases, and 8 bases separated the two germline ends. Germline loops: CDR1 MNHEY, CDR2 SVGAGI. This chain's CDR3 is CASSYDRSSGNTIYF. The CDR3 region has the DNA TGTGCCAGCAGTTACGACAGGAGCTCTGGAAACACCATATATTTT.

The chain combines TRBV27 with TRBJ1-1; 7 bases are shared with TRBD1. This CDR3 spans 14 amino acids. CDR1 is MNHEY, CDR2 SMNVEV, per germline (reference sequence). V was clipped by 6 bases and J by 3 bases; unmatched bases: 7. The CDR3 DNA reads TGTGCCAGCAGACAACTAACAGGGGACACTGAAGCTTTCTTT. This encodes CASRQLTGDTEAFF.

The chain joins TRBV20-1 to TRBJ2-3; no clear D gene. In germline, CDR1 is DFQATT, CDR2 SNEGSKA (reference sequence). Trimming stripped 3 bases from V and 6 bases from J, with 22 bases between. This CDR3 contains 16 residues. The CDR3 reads CSASPPAVGISDTQYF. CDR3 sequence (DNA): TGCAGTGCTAGTCCCCCGGCGGTGGGAATATCGGATACGCAGTATTTT.

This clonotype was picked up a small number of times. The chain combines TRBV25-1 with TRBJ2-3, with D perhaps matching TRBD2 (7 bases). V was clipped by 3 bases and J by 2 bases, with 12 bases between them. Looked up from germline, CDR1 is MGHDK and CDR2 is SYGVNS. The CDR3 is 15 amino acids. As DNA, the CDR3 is TGTGCCAGCAGTGAGGCGGGGGCCTACACAGATACGCAGTATTTT. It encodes CASSEAGAYTDTQYF.

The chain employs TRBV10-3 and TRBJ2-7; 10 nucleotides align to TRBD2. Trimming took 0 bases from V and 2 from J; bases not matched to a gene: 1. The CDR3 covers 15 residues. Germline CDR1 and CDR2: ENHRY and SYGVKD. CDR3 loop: CAISESLAGTYEQYF. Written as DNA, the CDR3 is TGTGCCATCAGTGAGTCACTAGCGGGGACCTACGAGCAGTACTTC.

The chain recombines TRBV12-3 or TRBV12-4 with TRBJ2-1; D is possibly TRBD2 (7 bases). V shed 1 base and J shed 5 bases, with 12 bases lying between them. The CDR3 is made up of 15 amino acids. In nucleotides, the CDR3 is TGTGCCAGCAGTTTAGGGACTAGGGGGGACAATGAGCAGTTCTTC. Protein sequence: CASSLGTRGDNEQFF.

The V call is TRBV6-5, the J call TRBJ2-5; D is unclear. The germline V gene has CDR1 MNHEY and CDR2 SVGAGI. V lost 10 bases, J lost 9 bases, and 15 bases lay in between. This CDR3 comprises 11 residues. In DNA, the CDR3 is TGTGCCACCCTCTTTGTTGCAGCCCAGTACTTC. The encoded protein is CATLFVAAQYF.

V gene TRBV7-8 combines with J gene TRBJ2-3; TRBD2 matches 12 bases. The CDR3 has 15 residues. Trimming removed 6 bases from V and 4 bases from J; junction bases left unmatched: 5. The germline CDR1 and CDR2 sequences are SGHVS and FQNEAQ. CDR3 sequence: CASSQLAGGSDTQYF. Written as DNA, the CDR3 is TGTGCCAGCAGTCAGCTAGCGGGAGGGTCAGATACGCAGTATTTT.

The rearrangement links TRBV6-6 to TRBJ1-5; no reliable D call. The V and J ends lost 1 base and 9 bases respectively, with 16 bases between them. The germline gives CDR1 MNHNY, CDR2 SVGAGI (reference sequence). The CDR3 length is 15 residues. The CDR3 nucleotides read TGTGCCAGCAGTTACTACCAGATCGGGCGGGGGCCCCAGCATTTT. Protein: CASSYYQIGRGPQHF.

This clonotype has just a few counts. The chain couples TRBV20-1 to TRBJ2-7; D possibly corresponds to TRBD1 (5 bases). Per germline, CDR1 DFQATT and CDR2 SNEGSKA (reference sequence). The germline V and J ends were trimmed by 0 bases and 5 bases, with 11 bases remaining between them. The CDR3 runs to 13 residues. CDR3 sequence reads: CSARDRVSHEQYF. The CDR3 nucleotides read TGCAGTGCTAGAGACAGGGTTAGCCACGAGCAGTACTTC.

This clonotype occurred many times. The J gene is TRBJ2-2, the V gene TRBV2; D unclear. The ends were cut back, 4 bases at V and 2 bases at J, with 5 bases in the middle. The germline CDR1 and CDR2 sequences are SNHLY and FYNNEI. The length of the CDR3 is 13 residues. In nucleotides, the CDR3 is TGTGCCAGCAGTGTTGAAAACACCGGGGAGCTGTTTTTT. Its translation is CASSVENTGELFF.

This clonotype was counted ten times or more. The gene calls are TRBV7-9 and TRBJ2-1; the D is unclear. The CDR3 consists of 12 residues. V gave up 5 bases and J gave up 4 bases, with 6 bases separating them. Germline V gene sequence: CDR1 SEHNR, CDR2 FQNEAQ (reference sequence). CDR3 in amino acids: CASSPMYNEQFF. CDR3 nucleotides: TGTGCCAGCAGCCCGATGTACAATGAGCAGTTCTTC.

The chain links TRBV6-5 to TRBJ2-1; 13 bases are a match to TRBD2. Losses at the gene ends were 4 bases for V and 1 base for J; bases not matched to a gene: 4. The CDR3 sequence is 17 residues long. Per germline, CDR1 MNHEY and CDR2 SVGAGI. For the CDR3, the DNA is TGTGCCAGCAGTTCCCCGACTAGCGGGAGGTCCTACAATGAGCAGTTCTTC. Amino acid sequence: CASSSPTSGRSYNEQFF.

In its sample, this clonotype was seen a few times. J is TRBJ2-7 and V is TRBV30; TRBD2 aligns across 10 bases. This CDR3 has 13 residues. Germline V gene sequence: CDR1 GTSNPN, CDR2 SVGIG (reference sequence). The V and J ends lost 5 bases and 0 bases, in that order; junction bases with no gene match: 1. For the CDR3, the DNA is TGTGCCTGGGCTAGCGGGAGCTCCTACGAGCAGTACTTC. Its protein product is CAWASGSSYEQYF.